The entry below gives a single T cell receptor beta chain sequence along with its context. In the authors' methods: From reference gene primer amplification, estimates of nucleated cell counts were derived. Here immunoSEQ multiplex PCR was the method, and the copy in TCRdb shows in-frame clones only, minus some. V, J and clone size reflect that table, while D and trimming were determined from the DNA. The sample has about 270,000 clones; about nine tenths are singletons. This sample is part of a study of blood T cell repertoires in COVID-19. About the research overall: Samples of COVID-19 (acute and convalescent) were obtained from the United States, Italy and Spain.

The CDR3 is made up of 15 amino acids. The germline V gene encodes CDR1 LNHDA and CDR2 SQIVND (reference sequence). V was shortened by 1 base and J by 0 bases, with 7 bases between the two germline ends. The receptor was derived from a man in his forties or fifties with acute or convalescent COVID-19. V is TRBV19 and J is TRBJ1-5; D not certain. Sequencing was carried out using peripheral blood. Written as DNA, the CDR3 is TGTGCCAGTAGTATAGGACTGGTTAGCAATCAGCCCCAGCATTTT. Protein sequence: CASSIGLVSNQPQHF.